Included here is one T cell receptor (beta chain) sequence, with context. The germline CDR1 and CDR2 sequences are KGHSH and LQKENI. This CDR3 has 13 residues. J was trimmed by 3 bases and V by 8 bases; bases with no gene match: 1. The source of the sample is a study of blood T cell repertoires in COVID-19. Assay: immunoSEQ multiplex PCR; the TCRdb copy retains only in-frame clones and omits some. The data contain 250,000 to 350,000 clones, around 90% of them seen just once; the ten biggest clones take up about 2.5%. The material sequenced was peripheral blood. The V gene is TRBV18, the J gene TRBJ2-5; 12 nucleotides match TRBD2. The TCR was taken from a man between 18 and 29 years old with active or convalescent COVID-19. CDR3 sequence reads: CASRTSGEETQYF. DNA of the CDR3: TGTGCCAGCAGGACTAGCGGGGAAGAGACCCAGTACTTC.